The rows below give T cell receptor beta chains drawn from one sample of a study of blood T cell repertoires in COVID-19. The table came from immunoSEQ multiplex PCR; TCRdb's copy has only in-frame clones and leaves some out. The table includes roughly 99,000 clones, about 87% detected once. The sample consisted of peripheral blood. These receptors all come from a man between 50 and 59 years old with active or convalescent COVID-19. The CDR3 runs from the conserved cysteine through the conserved F or W. D genes are given only for firm matches. The size of a clone is reported for some rows only, either as once, few or many, or as a class for expanded clones.

>TRBJ1-2|NA|once|TRBV6-5
CASSRTGNYGYTF
TGTGCCAGCAGTAGGACGGGGAACTATGGCTACACCTTC
>TRBJ2-7|NA|NA|TRBV5-6
CASTEGVKSSYEQYF
TGTGCCAGTACAGAAGGGGTAAAGAGCTCCTACGAGCAGTACTTC
>TRBJ1-2|TRBD1|NA|TRBV5-1
CASSLVTGTGINYGYTF
TGCGCCAGCAGCTTGGTGACCGGGACAGGGATTAACTATGGCTACACCTTC
>TRBJ2-2|TRBD1|NA|TRBV6-6
CASSLYGGQGRTGELFF
TGTGCCAGCAGTCTTTACGGAGGACAGGGGAGAACCGGGGAGCTGTTTTTT
>TRBJ1-1|NA|NA|TRBV6-1
CASSERVTEAFF
TGTGCCAGCAGTGAACGGGTCACTGAAGCTTTCTTT
>TRBJ1-1|TRBD1|NA|TRBV18
CASSPKTRDRGSTEAFF
TGTGCCAGCTCACCAAAAACCCGGGACAGGGGAAGTACTGAAGCTTTCTTT
>TRBJ1-1|NA|NA|TRBV19
CASSIRYGQRPEGGEAFF
TGTGCCAGTAGTATCCGGTATGGGCAGAGGCCCGAGGGAGGTGAAGCTTTCTTT
>TRBJ2-2|NA|NA|TRBV7-2
CASSLGLKSTGELFF
TGTGCCAGCAGCCTAGGACTAAAAAGCACCGGGGAGCTGTTTTTT
>TRBJ1-1|NA|medium-sized|TRBV16
CASIGEGIKNTEAFF
TGTGCCAGCATTGGCGAGGGCATAAAGAACACTGAAGCTTTCTTT
>TRBJ2-2|TRBD1|NA|TRBV28
CASSPFRGPGELFF
TGTGCCAGCAGTCCCTTTAGGGGGCCCGGGGAGCTGTTTTTT
>TRBJ2-7|TRBD2|NA|TRBV6-5
CASSPKREGYEQYF
TGTGCCAGCAGTCCTAAGCGGGAGGGCTACGAGCAGTACTTC
>TRBJ2-1|NA|NA|TRBV6-5
CASSYQGSSYNEQFF
TGTGCCAGCAGTTACCAGGGGAGCTCCTACAATGAGCAGTTCTTC
>TRBJ1-2|TRBD1|NA|TRBV3-1/TRBV3-2
CASSRGSTGAYGYTF
TGTGCCAGCAGCCGGGGCTCGACAGGGGCCTATGGCTACACCTTC
>TRBJ2-1|NA|NA|TRBV5-4
CASNTPMRNEQFF
TGTGCCAGCAACACCCCCATGAGGAATGAGCAGTTCTTC
>TRBJ1-1|TRBD1|once|TRBV28
CASSLGTGGYLAFF
TGTGCCAGCAGTTTAGGGACAGGGGGCTATTTAGCTTTCTTT
>TRBJ1-1|TRBD1|few|TRBV28
CASSLRGLNTEAFF
TGTGCCAGCAGTTTAAGGGGGCTGAACACTGAAGCTTTCTTT
>TRBJ2-6|NA|NA|TRBV27
CASSLSRSRLPGANVLTF
TGTGCCAGCAGTTTATCGCGCTCCAGGCTCCCCGGGGCCAACGTCCTGACTTTC
>TRBJ1-1|NA|NA|TRBV3-1/TRBV3-2
CASGATANTEAFF
TGTGCCAGCGGGGCGACGGCGAACACTGAAGCTTTCTTT
>TRBJ2-7|NA|NA|TRBV9
CASSVEMGSSYEQYF
TGTGCCAGCAGCGTAGAGATGGGGAGCTCCTACGAGCAGTACTTC
>TRBJ2-5|NA|NA|TRBV6-5
CASLTRGQETQYF
TGTGCCAGCCTTACCCGGGGCCAAGAGACCCAGTACTTC
>TRBJ1-2|TRBD1|NA|TRBV27
CASSLSASRDRGYGYTF
TGTGCCAGCAGTTTATCGGCCTCCCGGGACAGGGGGTATGGCTACACCTTC
>TRBJ2-3|TRBD2|once|TRBV18
CASSLWTSGATDTQYF
TGTGCCAGCTCACTCTGGACTAGCGGCGCCACAGATACGCAGTATTTT
>TRBJ2-1|NA|NA|TRBV6-2/TRBV6-3
CASSYSWGDNEQFF
TGTGCCAGCAGTTACTCATGGGGGGACAATGAGCAGTTCTTC
>TRBJ2-1|TRBD2|NA|TRBV18
CASSTSGADNEQFF
TGTGCCAGCTCGACTAGCGGGGCGGACAATGAGCAGTTCTTC
>TRBJ2-3|TRBD2|once|TRBV5-4
CASSLGLAVTDTQYF
TGTGCCAGCAGCTTGGGACTAGCGGTCACAGATACGCAGTATTTT
>TRBJ1-3|NA|NA|TRBV5-1
CASSSTGSGNTIYF
TGCGCCAGCAGCTCGACAGGTTCTGGAAACACCATATATTTT
>TRBJ2-1|TRBD2|NA|TRBV3-1/TRBV3-2
CASSQGAGEYYNEQFF
TGTGCCAGCAGCCAAGGGGCGGGAGAGTATTACAATGAGCAGTTCTTC
>TRBJ2-3|NA|NA|TRBV5-4
CASSLGLTDTQYF
TGTGCCAGCAGCTTGGGACTCACAGATACGCAGTATTTT
>TRBJ1-4|TRBD1|once|TRBV28
CASSKGGISEKLFF
TGTGCCAGCAGTAAAGGGGGCATTTCTGAAAAACTGTTTTTT
>TRBJ2-1|TRBD2|NA|TRBV27
CASSLPGGGLMEQFF
TGTGCCAGCAGTTTACCGGGGGGGGGCTTAATGGAGCAGTTCTTC
>TRBJ2-7|TRBD2|NA|TRBV19
CASSITSGSYEQYF
TGTGCCAGTAGTATCACTAGCGGTTCCTACGAGCAGTACTTC
>TRBJ2-5|TRBD2|NA|TRBV4-2
CASSQRTSGRGHQETQYF
TGTGCCAGCAGCCAAAGGACTAGCGGGAGGGGACACCAAGAGACCCAGTACTTC
>TRBJ1-5|NA|NA|TRBV10-3
CAISESIGAGNQPQHF
TGTGCCATCAGTGAGTCGATTGGGGCAGGCAATCAGCCCCAGCATTTT
>TRBJ2-1|NA|NA|TRBV3-1/TRBV3-2
CASSQEARNNEQFF
TGTGCCAGCAGCCAAGAGGCACGCAACAATGAGCAGTTCTTC
>TRBJ1-6|NA|once|TRBV19
CASSISGGLTPLHF
TGTGCCAGTAGTATCAGCGGGGGATTGACACCCCTCCACTTT
>TRBJ2-6|TRBD2|NA|TRBV3-1/TRBV3-2
CASSRDYLSSGANVLTF
TGTGCCAGCAGCCGGGACTACCTCAGCTCTGGGGCCAACGTCCTGACTTTC
>TRBJ2-5|NA|NA|TRBV7-9
CASVLGEETQYF
TGTGCCAGCGTTTTAGGGGAAGAGACCCAGTACTTC
>TRBJ2-3|NA|few|TRBV5-1
CASSPGTSTDTQYF
TGCGCCAGCAGCCCTGGCACGAGCACAGATACGCAGTATTTT
>TRBJ2-5|TRBD2|NA|TRBV10-1
CASLLVAGPTQYF
TGCGCCAGCCTGCTAGTAGCGGGACCGACCCAGTACTTC
>TRBJ2-7|TRBD1|NA|TRBV27
CASSATRQGYEQYF
TGTGCCAGCAGTGCTACCCGACAGGGCTACGAGCAGTACTTC